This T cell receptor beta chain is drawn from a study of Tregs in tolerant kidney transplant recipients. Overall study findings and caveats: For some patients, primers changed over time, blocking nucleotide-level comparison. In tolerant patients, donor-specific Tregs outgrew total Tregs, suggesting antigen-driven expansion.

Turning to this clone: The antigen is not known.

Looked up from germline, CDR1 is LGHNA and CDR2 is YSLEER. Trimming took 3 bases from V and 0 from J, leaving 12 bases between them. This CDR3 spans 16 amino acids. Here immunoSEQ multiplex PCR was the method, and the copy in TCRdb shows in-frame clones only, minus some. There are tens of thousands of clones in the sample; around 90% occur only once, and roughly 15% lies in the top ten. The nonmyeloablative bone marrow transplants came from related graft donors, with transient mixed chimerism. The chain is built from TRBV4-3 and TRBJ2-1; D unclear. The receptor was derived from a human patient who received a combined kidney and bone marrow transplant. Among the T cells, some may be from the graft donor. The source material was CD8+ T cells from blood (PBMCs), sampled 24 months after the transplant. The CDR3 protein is CASSHSYSSSYNEQFF. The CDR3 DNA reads TGCGCCAGCAGCCACTCCTACAGCTCCTCCTACAATGAGCAGTTCTTC.